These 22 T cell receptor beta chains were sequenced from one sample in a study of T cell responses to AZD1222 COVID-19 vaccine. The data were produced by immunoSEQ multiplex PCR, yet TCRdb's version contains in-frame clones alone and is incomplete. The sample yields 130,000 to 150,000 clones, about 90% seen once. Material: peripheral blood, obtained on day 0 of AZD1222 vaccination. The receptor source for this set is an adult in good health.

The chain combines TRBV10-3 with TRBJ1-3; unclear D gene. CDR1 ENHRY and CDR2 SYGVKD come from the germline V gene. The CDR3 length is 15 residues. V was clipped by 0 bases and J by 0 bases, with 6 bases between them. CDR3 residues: CAISESWSSGNTIYF. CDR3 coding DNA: TGTGCCATCAGTGAGTCGTGGTCCTCTGGAAACACCATATATTTT.

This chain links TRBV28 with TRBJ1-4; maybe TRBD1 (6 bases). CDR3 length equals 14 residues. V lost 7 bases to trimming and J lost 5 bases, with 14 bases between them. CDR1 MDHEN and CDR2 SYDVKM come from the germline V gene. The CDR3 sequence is CASKVGGGNEKLFF. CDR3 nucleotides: TGTGCCAGCAAGGTAGGGGGGGGGAATGAAAAACTGTTTTTT.

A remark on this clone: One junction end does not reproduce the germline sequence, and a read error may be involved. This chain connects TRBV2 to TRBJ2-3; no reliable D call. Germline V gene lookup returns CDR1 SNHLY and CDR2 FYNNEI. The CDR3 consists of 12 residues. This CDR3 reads CASNEGTTPQYF. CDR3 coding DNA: TGTGCCAGCAATGAAGGAACGACCCCGCAGTATTTT.

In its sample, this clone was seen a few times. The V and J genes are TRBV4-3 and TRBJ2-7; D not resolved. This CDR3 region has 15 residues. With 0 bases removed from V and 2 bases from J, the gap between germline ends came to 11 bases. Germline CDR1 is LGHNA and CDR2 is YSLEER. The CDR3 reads CASSQDLEFAYEQYF. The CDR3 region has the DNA TGCGCCAGCAGCCAAGATTTAGAGTTCGCCTACGAGCAGTACTTC.

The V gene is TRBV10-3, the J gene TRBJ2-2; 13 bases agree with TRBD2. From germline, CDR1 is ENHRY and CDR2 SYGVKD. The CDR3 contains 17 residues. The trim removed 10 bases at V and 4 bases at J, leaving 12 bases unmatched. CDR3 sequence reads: CATRTSGSRGGTGELFF. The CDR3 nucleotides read TGTGCCACCCGGACTAGCGGGAGTCGGGGGGGCACCGGGGAGCTGTTTTTT.

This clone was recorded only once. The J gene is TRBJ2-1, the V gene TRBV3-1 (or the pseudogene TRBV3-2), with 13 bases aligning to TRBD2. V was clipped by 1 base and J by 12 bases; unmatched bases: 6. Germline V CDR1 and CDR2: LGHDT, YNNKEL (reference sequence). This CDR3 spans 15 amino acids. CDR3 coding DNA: TGTGCCAGCAGCCAAGGGACTAGCGGGAGTCTACTGCAGTTCTTC. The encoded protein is CASSQGTSGSLLQFF.

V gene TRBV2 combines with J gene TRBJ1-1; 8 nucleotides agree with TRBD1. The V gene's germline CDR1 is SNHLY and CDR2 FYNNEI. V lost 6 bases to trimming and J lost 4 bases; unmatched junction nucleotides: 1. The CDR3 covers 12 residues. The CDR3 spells CASSGQGTEAFF. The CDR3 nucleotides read TGTGCCAGCAGCGGACAGGGCACTGAAGCTTTCTTT.

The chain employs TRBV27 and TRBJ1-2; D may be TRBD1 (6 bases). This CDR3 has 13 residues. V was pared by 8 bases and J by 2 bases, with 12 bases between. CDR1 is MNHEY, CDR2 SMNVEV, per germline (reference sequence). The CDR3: CASGPGQNYGYTF. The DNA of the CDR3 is TGTGCCAGCGGGCCGGGACAAAACTATGGCTACACCTTC.

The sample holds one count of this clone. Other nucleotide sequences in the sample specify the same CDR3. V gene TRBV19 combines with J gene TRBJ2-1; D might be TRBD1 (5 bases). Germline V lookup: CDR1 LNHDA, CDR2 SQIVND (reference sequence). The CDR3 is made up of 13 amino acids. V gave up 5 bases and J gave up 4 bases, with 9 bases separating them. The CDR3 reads CASSAGRYNEQFF. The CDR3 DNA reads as TGTGCCAGTAGTGCAGGGCGGTACAATGAGCAGTTCTTC.

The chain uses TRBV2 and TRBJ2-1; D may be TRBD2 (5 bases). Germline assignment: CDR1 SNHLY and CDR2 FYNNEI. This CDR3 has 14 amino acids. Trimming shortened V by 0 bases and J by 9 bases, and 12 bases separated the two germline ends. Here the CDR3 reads CASSEATSLREQFF. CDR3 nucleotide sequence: TGTGCCAGCAGTGAAGCAACTAGTCTTCGTGAGCAGTTCTTC.

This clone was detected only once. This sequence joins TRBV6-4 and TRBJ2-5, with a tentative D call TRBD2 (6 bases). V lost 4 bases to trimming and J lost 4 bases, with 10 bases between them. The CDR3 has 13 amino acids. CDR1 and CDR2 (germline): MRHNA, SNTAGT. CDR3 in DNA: TGTGCCAGCAGTGCGGGAGAAAGAGAGACCCAGTACTTC. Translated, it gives CASSAGERETQYF.

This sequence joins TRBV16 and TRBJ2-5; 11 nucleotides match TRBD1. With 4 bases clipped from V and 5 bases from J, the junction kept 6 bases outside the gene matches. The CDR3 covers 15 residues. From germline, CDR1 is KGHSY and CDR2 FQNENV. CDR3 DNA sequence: TGTGCCAGCAGCCCCAGGACAGGGGGCATGGAGACCCAGTACTTC. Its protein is CASSPRTGGMETQYF.

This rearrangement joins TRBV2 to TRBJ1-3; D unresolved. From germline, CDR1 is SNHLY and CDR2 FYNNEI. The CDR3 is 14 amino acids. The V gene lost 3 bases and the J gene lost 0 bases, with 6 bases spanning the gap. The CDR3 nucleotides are TGTGCCAGCAGTGACACAATCTCTGGAAACACCATATATTTT. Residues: CASSDTISGNTIYF. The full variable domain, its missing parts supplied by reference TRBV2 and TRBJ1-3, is EPEVTQTPSHQVTQMGQEVILRCVPISNHLYFYWYRQILGQKVEFLVSFYNNEISEKSEIFDDQFSVERPDGSNFTLKIRSTKLEDSAMYFCASSDTISGNTIYFGEGSWLTVV.

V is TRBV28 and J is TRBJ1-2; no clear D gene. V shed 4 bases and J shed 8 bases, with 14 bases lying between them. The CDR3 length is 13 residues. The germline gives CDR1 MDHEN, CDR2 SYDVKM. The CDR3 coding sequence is TGTGCCAGCAGTTCTACGGGTGCTGGGGGCTACACCTTC. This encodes CASSSTGAGGYTF.

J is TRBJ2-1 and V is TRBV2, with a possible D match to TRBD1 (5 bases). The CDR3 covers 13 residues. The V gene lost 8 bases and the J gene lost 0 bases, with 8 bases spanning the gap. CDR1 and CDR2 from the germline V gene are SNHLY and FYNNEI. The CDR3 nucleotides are TGTGCCAGCTGCAGGGCCTCCTACAATGAGCAGTTCTTC. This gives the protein CASCRASYNEQFF.

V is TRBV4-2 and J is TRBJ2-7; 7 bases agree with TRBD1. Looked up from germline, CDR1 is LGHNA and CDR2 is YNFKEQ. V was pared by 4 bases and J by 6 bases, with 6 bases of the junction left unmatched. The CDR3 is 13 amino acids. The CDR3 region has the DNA TGTGCCAGCAGCCTTGGACAGGCTGGCGAGCAGTACTTC. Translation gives CASSLGQAGEQYF.

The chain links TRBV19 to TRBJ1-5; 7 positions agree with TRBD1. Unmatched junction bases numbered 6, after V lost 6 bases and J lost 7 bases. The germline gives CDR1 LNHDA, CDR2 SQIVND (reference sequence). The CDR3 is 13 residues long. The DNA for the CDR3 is TGTGCCAGTAGGCTAACAGGGGAACAGCCCCAGCATTTT. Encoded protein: CASRLTGEQPQHF.

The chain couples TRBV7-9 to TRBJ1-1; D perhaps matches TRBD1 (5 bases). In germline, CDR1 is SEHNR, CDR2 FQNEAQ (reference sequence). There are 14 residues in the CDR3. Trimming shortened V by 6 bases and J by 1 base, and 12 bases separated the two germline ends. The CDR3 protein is CASRAQVRNTEAFF. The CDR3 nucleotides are TGTGCCAGCAGGGCACAGGTGAGGAACACTGAAGCTTTCTTT.

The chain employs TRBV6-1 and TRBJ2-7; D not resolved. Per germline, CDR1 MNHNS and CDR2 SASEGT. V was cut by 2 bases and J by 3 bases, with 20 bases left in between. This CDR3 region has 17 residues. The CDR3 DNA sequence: TGTGCCAGCAGTGAATTTAGGCCTAGGCAGAGGATCTACGAGCAGTACTTC. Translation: CASSEFRPRQRIYEQYF.

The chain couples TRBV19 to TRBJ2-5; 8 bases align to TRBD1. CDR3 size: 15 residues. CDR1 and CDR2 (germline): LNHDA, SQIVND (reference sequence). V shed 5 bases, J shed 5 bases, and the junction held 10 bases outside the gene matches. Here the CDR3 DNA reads TGTGCCAGTAGTTCCGTCCAGGGGGCGGTGGAGACCCAGTACTTC. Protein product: CASSSVQGAVETQYF.

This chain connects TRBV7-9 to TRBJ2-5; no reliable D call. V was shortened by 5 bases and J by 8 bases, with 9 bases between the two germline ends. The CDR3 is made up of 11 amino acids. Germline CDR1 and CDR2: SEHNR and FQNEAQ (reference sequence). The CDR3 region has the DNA TGTGCCAGCAGCCGTGGAGTAACCCAGTACTTC. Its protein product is CASSRGVTQYF.

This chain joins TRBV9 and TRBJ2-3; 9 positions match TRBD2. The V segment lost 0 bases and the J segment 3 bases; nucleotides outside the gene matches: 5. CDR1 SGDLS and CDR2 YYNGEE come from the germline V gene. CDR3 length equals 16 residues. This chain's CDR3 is CASSVGGGGLTDTQYF. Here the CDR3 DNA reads TGTGCCAGCAGCGTAGGCGGGGGGGGCTTAACAGATACGCAGTATTTT.